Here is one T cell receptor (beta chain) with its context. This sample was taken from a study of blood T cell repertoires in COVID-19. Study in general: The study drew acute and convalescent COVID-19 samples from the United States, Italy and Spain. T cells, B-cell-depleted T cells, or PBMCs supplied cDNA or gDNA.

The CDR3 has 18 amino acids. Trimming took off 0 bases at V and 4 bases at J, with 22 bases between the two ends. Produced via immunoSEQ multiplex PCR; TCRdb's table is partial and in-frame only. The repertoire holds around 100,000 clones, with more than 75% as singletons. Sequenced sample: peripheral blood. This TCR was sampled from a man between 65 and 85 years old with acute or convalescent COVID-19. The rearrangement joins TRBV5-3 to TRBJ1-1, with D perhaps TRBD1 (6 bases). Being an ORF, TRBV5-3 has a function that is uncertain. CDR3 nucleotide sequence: TGTGCCAGAAGCTTGGGGGACACCAAATTCCGCGGTCGCACTGAAGCTTTCTTT. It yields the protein CARSLGDTKFRGRTEAFF.